The source of this T cell receptor beta chain is a study of cytomegalovirus exposure and HLA in healthy donors. Background on the study: The study placed approximately 80% of its approximately 360 genotyped donors in the Caucasian-associated ancestry cluster. Study results and limitations: TRBV6-2, TRBV6-3 and some other V segments were excluded as indistinguishable. Productive status was seen about 87% or about 30% of the time for most TCR beta V segments in an earlier analysis. Roughly uniform depth of sequencing across donors was assumed in presence/absence analyses.

About this clone itself: Its antigen is currently unknown.

This CDR3 is 16 amino acids long. The germline V gene has CDR1 SGDLS and CDR2 YYNGEE. Trimming left V 3 bases short and J 1 base short, with 13 bases between. The primer mix had 60 Vbeta and 13 Jbeta primers. Only in-frame clones appear in the TCRdb table, and some are missing; sequencing was by immunoSEQ multiplex PCR. Of about 200,000 clones listed, approximately 85% are singletons. The sample was PBMCs. This receptor was taken from a woman between 50 and 59 years old in good health and CMV-seronegative. The chain joins TRBV9 to TRBJ2-2; D is possibly TRBD2 (6 bases). Here the CDR3 DNA reads TGTGCCAGCAGCGCGTTGGGGGGTAGGAACACCGGGGAGCTGTTTTTT. Its protein product is CASSALGGRNTGELFF.